A selection of T cell receptor beta chains follows, all from one sample in a study of identifying expanded T cells in peripheral blood. This table comes from immunoSEQ multiplex PCR, and its TCRdb copy is limited to in-frame clones, with some not included. Seen here are approximately 92,000 clones, approximately 84% observed once, and the top ten hold 3.5% to 5%. Input material: blood. These receptors all come from a person aged 18 to 69 in good health. The CDR3 runs from the conserved cysteine through the conserved F or W. The size field is filled for only some rows; it gives once, few, many or a size class.

abundance: -; j_gene: TRBJ2-4; v_gene: TRBV4-3; len: 19; CDR3aa: CASSQDVGGDWVAKNIQYF
abundance: -; j_gene: TRBJ1-4; v_gene: TRBV7-2; len: 15; CDR3aa: CASRLAGTGIEKLFF
abundance: -; j_gene: TRBJ1-1; v_gene: TRBV15; len: 15; CDR3aa: CATSRSALGTTEAFF
abundance: -; j_gene: TRBJ2-7; v_gene: TRBV19; len: 17; CDR3aa: CASSIRAEPRSSYEQYF
abundance: -; j_gene: TRBJ1-4; v_gene: TRBV2; len: 13; CDR3aa: CASSERGHEKLFF
abundance: -; j_gene: TRBJ2-3; v_gene: TRBV13; len: 15; CDR3aa: CASSFDRRGADTQYF
abundance: -; j_gene: TRBJ1-2; v_gene: TRBV9; len: 16; CDR3aa: CASSAESRGRGYGYTF
abundance: once; j_gene: TRBJ1-1; v_gene: TRBV2; len: 11; CDR3aa: CASRESRLAFF
abundance: -; j_gene: TRBJ2-3; v_gene: TRBV19; len: 15; CDR3aa: CASRPWESSTDTQYF
abundance: -; j_gene: TRBJ2-6; v_gene: TRBV19; len: 17; CDR3aa: CASTADGFPSGANVLTF
abundance: -; j_gene: TRBJ1-4; v_gene: TRBV7-9; len: 18; CDR3aa: CASSLGTTGRTTNEKLFF
abundance: -; j_gene: TRBJ1-4; v_gene: TRBV2; len: 16; CDR3aa: CASSEQGNTGLAFLFF
abundance: -; j_gene: TRBJ1-1; v_gene: TRBV7-6; len: 16; CDR3aa: CASSLFSESRASEAFF
abundance: -; j_gene: TRBJ2-5; v_gene: TRBV6-1; len: 14; CDR3aa: CASSDTGTQETQYF
abundance: -; j_gene: TRBJ2-7; v_gene: TRBV10-2; len: 11; CDR3aa: CASSTGAEQYF
abundance: -; j_gene: TRBJ2-2; v_gene: TRBV19; len: 16; CDR3aa: CASRHQGQGNTGELFF
abundance: -; j_gene: TRBJ2-4; v_gene: TRBV19; len: 16; CDR3aa: CASHILYRVGENIQYF